This T cell receptor beta chain was identified in a study of a mutant IDH1 vaccine in newly diagnosed glioma. Study context: Earlier treatment was radiotherapy, temozolomide, or both, with most getting both.

Study conclusions and caveats: The authors found pseudoprogression apparently unrelated to changes in top peripheral T cell clonotypes.

This clone showed up just once. Its antigen is still unknown. TCRdb keeps only in-frame clones here, not all; method: immunoSEQ multiplex PCR. The table has approximately 88,000 clones, around 80% seen once. The CDR3 extends over 18 amino acids. The germline V gene encodes CDR1 SGHTA and CDR2 FQGNSA. J was trimmed by 4 bases and V by 5 bases; bases with no gene match: 16. Time point described: baseline, week 1 (first vaccination visit). Treatment given: pre-vaccination baseline after standard-of-care therapy. Patients carried new grade 3 or 4 IDH1-mutant astrocytomas lacking nuclear ATRX. This chain connects TRBV7-2 to TRBJ2-5; 10 bases match TRBD2. Sequencing was performed on PBMCs, taken from a glioma patient treated with radiotherapy, temozolomide or both. The receptor was isolated from a middle-aged man with glioma. The DNA of the CDR3 is TGTGCCAGCAGCCAGCAAGTAGCGGGAGGTTTCCCGGGAGAGACCCAGTACTTC. It encodes CASSQQVAGGFPGETQYF. Combining the CDR3 with reference TRBV7-2 and TRBJ2-5 gives the whole variable domain GAGVSQSPSNKVTEKGKDVELRCDPISGHTALYWYRQSLGQGLEFLIYFQGNSAPDKSGLPSDRFSAERTGGSVSTLTIQRTQQEDSAVYLCASSQQVAGGFPGETQYFGPGTRLLVL.